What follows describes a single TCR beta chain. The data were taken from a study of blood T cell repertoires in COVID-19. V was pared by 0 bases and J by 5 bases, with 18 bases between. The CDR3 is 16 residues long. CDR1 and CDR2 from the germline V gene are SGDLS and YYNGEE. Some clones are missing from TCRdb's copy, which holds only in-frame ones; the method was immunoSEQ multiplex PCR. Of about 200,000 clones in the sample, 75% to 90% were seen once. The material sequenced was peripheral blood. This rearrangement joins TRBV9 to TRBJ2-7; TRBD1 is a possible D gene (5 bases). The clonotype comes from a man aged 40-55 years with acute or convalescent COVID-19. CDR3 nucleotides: TGTGCCAGCAGCGTAGGTGGTTGGACACCCACGGACGAGCAGTACTTC. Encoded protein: CASSVGGWTPTDEQYF.